This is a list of T cell receptor beta chains from one sample in a study of blood T cells in healthy people across ages. Each CDR3 protein gets one entry after TCRdb re-called the 5' RACE reads with MiXCR. The data contain roughly 1,800,000 distinct CDR3 sequences, around half of them seen just once; the ten biggest clones take up less than 2.5%. Sequencing used blood. The source of these receptors is a woman aged 40 to 50 in good health. CDR3s include the opening cysteine and the closing phenylalanine or tryptophan. The D gene is left open where the match is weak. Size values are once, few and many counts, or a class for expanded clones, and some rows have none.

TRBV10-3	few	-	TRBJ1-6	TGTGCCATCAGTGACAGGGGTTCGCTCCTCCACTTT	CAISDRGSLLHF
TRBV20-1	-	-	TRBJ1-4	TGCAGTGCTAGAGATAGGGCAGCCGGCAGGGCCAAACTGTTTTTT	CSARDRAAGRAKLFF
TRBV7-2	-	TRBD2	TRBJ2-3	TGTGCCAGCAGCCCGGGCGGCGGGGGGTTCACAGATACGCAGTATTTT	CASSPGGGGFTDTQYF
TRBV12-5	few	-	TRBJ2-1	TGTGCTAGTGGTTTGGCCTGGGGCGAGCAGTTCTTC	CASGLAWGEQFF
TRBV20-1	few	TRBD2	TRBJ2-1	TGCAGTGCTGGAGCGGGGCTCAACAATGAGCAGTTCTTC	CSAGAGLNNEQFF
TRBV20-1	-	TRBD1	TRBJ2-7	TGCAGTGCTAGTCCCTTGGGACAGGGTACCCACGAGCAGTACTTC	CSASPLGQGTHEQYF
TRBV5-1	many	-	TRBJ2-1	TGCGCCAGCAGCACGGTTAGCTCCTACAATGAGCAGTTCTTC	CASSTVSSYNEQFF
TRBV7-2	-	-	TRBJ2-5	TGTGCCAGCAGCTCCACGGAGCGGGTGCGGGGGACCCAGTACTTC	CASSSTERVRGTQYF
TRBV10-3	few	-	TRBJ2-2	TGTGCCATCAGTCGGGACGTTAACACCGGGGAGCTGTTTTTT	CAISRDVNTGELFF
TRBV20-1	many	TRBD1	TRBJ2-5	TGCAGTCCCCGCACCCCCCTTACAGGGGGCGCGACAGAGACCCAGTACTTC	CSPRTPLTGGATETQYF
TRBV7-7	-	-	TRBJ2-6	TGTGCTAGCAGCCCCCTAAGGGACGCTGGGGCCAACGTCCTGACTTTC	CASSPLRDAGANVLTF
TRBV7-2	-	-	TRBJ2-3	TGTGCCAGCAGCTCGTGGCCCGTCACAGATACGCAGTATTTT	CASSSWPVTDTQYF
TRBV11-2	-	-	TRBJ2-3	TGTGCCAGCAGCCAAATCCAGGGGAAGGCAGATACGCAGTATTTT	CASSQIQGKADTQYF
TRBV20-1	-	TRBD2	TRBJ2-7	TGCAGTGCTAGTAGCGGGGGTACGTTGGATTACGAGCAGTACTTC	CSASSGGTLDYEQYF
TRBV11-2	-	TRBD2	TRBJ2-1	TGTGCCAGCAAAGCTTTGCCCGGCGCGGGGGATTACTACAATGAGCAGTTCTTC	CASKALPGAGDYYNEQFF